This T cell receptor (beta chain) was documented in a study of vaccination and CD4 T cells after COVID-19. Study details: Post-COVID specimens were obtained a median around 92 days after diagnosis (range 35 to 161). Spike peptides, overlapping and drawn from SARS-CoV-2, HCoV-NL63, HCoV-OC43 and HCoV-229E, were used to stimulate cells. Some control cultures received a CEFX pool, which served as the positive control. Others received an HIV-1 Nef pool or no peptide.

With respect to this clonotype: Its target is unknown.

The treatment denotes: roughly 10-day PBMC culture with coronavirus spike peptide pools or control peptides (ViraFEST assay). Cultured CD4+ T cell DNA was sequenced using the Oncomine TCR Beta short-read assay. TCRdb independently ran MiXCR on the PCR reads; one entry per CDR3 protein. Of under 15,000 distinct CDR3 sequences listed, roughly 45% are singletons. Germline V gene data show CDR1 as SGDLS and CDR2 as YYNGEE. The CDR3 covers 15 residues. Trimming cost V 0 bases and J 4 bases, with 13 bases left between them. Sequenced input: CD4+ T cells from blood, cultured in vitro. This receptor was taken from a human donor who had recovered from COVID-19. The chain is built from TRBV9 and TRBJ1-2, with D possibly matching TRBD1 (6 bases). CDR3 in amino acids: CASSVEARGSYGYTF. DNA of the CDR3: TGTGCCAGCAGCGTAGAGGCGAGGGGGTCCTATGGCTACACCTTC.